The 2 T cell receptor beta chains below all came from one sample that was sequenced in a study of T cells in Graves' hyperthyroidism and ophthalmopathy. Template material for amplifying TCR beta CDR3 regions consisted of RNA transcripts. The TCR CDR3 was amplified in a first-round RT-PCR using the HTBI primer set. A single record per CDR3 protein comes from TCRdb applying MiXCR to the multiplex PCR reads. The table lists about 350,000 distinct CDR3 sequences, 17% of them singletons. Specimen: blood. These receptors came from a woman aged 25 to 45 with Graves' hyperthyroidism that later progressed to Graves' ophthalmopathy.

The table lists this clonotype with many counts. The chain joins TRBV11-2 to TRBJ1-4; D is possibly TRBD1 (6 bases). This CDR3 region has 15 residues. Germline V gene sequence: CDR1 SGHAT, CDR2 FQNNGV. V was shortened by 1 base and J by 8 bases, with 14 bases between the two germline ends. The CDR3 bases are TGTGCCAGCAGCTTAGGACAGGACGCTTTCGAAAAACTGTTTTTT. This encodes CASSLGQDAFEKLFF.

The table lists this clonotype with many counts. The gene calls are TRBV28 and TRBJ1-4; maybe TRBD1 (5 bases). The CDR3 covers 15 residues. Germline loops: CDR1 MDHEN, CDR2 SYDVKM. V shed 1 base and J shed 6 bases, with 12 bases lying between them. CDR3 DNA sequence: TGTGCCAGCAGTTTATTCGGGGGGAGCGATGAAAAACTGTTTTTT. Amino acid sequence: CASSLFGGSDEKLFF.